The 16 T cell receptor beta chains below were found in one sample sequenced in a study of blood T cells in healthy people across ages. Alongside a J-beta primer mix, a sample-barcoded 5' primer served in a second PCR lasting roughly 6 to 12 cycles. Using its own MiXCR run on the 5' RACE reads, TCRdb lists one record per CDR3 protein. This table has around 1,600,000 distinct CDR3 sequences, approximately 43% appearing once. Sequenced: blood. The receptor source for this set is a woman aged 18-35 years in good health.

The gene calls are TRBV2 and TRBJ1-2; 11 nucleotides line up with TRBD1. The junction had 15 bases not matched to a gene; V was cut back by 8 bases and J by 7 bases. The CDR3 is 16 amino acids. From germline, CDR1 is SNHLY and CDR2 FYNNEI. CDR3 residues: CASLSLRDRGNSGYTF. CDR3 DNA sequence: TGTGCCAGCCTTTCCCTCCGGGACAGGGGGAATAGTGGCTACACCTTC.

This rearrangement joins TRBV3-1 to TRBJ2-1; D is uncertain. This CDR3 comprises 12 residues. V was pared by 3 bases and J by 10 bases, with 10 bases between. Germline V gives CDR1 LGHDT, CDR2 YNNKEL (reference sequence). CDR3 in amino acids: CASSQVEVEQFF. The CDR3 DNA sequence: TGTGCCAGCAGCCAGGTAGAGGTGGAGCAGTTCTTC.

V usage is TRBV29-1 and J usage is TRBJ2-3, with D unclear. The CDR3 is 14 residues long. Trimming pared 7 bases from V and 0 bases from J, leaving 14 bases between. Germline V CDR1 and CDR2: SQVTM, ANQGSEA. The CDR3 nucleotides read TGCAGCGCTATCCTAGTCTATAGCACAGATACGCAGTATTTT. This encodes CSAILVYSTDTQYF.

This clonotype was detected only a few times. This chain connects TRBV7-2 to TRBJ1-2; D possibly corresponds to TRBD1 (5 bases). CDR3 length equals 15 residues. The V end lost 1 base, the J end lost 7 bases, and 16 bases lay between the germline ends. Looked up from germline, CDR1 is SGHTA and CDR2 is FQGNSA. The DNA of the CDR3 is TGTGCCAGCAGCTTAGAAGTCAGGGTCGTGTCTGGCTACACCTTC. Protein sequence: CASSLEVRVVSGYTF.

The rearrangement joins TRBV12-3 or TRBV12-4 to TRBJ1-4; TRBD1 matches 8 bases. The CDR3 is 15 amino acids. V lost 6 bases and J lost 0; bases outside the gene matches: 3. CDR3 nucleotides: TGTGCCAGCAGGGAACAGGGGGCAACTAATGAAAAACTGTTTTTT. Residues: CASREQGATNEKLFF.

J is TRBJ1-1 and V is TRBV7-9; no clear D gene. Looked up from germline, CDR1 is SEHNR and CDR2 is FQNEAQ (reference sequence). The CDR3 sequence is 14 residues long. The germline V and J ends were trimmed by 2 bases and 6 bases, with 13 bases remaining between them. The CDR3 nucleotides read TGTGCCAGCAGCTTAAAAAGCAGACAAGCTGAAGCTTTCTTT. Translation gives CASSLKSRQAEAFF.

In nucleotides, the CDR3 is TGCAGTGCCCCAAGGCTCTGGGATGGCTACACCTTC. It translates to CSAPRLWDGYTF. The chain couples TRBV20-1 to TRBJ1-2; D ambiguous. Per the germline V gene, CDR1 is DFQATT and CDR2 is SNEGSKA (reference sequence). With 6 bases removed from V and 6 bases from J, the gap between germline ends came to 14 bases. The CDR3 has 12 residues.

This chain joins TRBV7-9 and TRBJ2-5; D unclear. The V and J ends lost 3 bases and 11 bases respectively, with 16 bases between them. CDR1 and CDR2 (germline): SEHNR, FQNEAQ (reference sequence). The CDR3 is made up of 13 amino acids. The CDR3 nucleotides are TGTGCCAGCAGCTTCTCGTTCCTAAATGAGCAGTACTTC. This gives the protein CASSFSFLNEQYF.

A note on this clonotype: At one boundary the junction diverges from the germline segment, which might be a read error. This rearrangement joins TRBV4-1 to TRBJ1-4; 7 bases are shared with TRBD1. The CDR3 runs to 20 residues. Looked up from germline, CDR1 is MGHRA and CDR2 is YSYEKL. This chain's CDR3 is CASSQDRISLRQGRGEKLFF. CDR3 sequence (DNA): TGCGCCAGTAGCCAAGATCGTATCTCCCTGAGACAGGGTCGAGGTGAAAAACTGTTTTTT.

CDR3 DNA: TGTGCCAGCAGCTTGGAAGTAGTAGGTGGAGAGACCCAGTACTTC. This translates into CASSLEVVGGETQYF. The chain couples TRBV5-6 to TRBJ2-5; D remains unclear. CDR1 and CDR2 from the germline V gene are SGHDT and YYEEEE. V shed 0 bases and J shed 4 bases, with 13 bases lying between them. CDR3 length: 15 amino acids.

The chain employs TRBV7-2 and TRBJ2-5; D remains unclear. The better agreement between TRBJ2-7 and the DNA end casts doubt on the J call. Germline-derived CDR1 and CDR2 are SGHTA and FQGNSA. CDR3 size: 11 residues. The CDR3 DNA sequence: TGTGCCAGCAGCTTTTATGCCGAGCAGTACTTC. It encodes CASSFYAEQYF.

This clonotype was counted only a few times. This chain links TRBV27 with TRBJ1-5, with a weak D call TRBD1 (6 bases). This CDR3 is built from 15 residues. The germline gives CDR1 MNHEY, CDR2 SMNVEV (reference sequence). V shed 6 bases and J shed 5 bases, with 17 bases lying between them. The CDR3 sequence: CASSHLGGGDQPQHF. CDR3 in DNA: TGTGCCAGCAGCCACCTGGGAGGGGGTGATCAGCCCCAGCATTTT.

This clonotype has more than one count but fewer than ten. V and J are TRBV7-9 and TRBJ2-3; the D gene is possibly TRBD2 (6 bases). Germline assignment: CDR1 SEHNR and CDR2 FQNEAQ (reference sequence). The CDR3 contains 17 residues. Trimming stripped 5 bases from V and 3 bases from J, with 21 bases between. This CDR3 is CASSPASHRDSTDTQYF. The CDR3 region has the DNA TGTGCCAGCAGCCCAGCAAGTCACCGGGACTCGACAGATACGCAGTATTTT. Drawing the rest from reference TRBV7-9 and TRBJ2-3, the complete variable domain is DTGVSQNPRHKITKRGQNVTFRCDPISEHNRLYWYRQTLGQGPEFLTYFQNEAQLEKSRLLSDRFSAERPKGSFSTLEIQRTEQGDSAMYLCASSPASHRDSTDTQYFGPGTRLTVL.

The chain joins TRBV7-2 to TRBJ2-5; D perhaps matches TRBD2 (6 bases). V was pared by 6 bases and J by 11 bases, with 22 bases between. The CDR3 is made up of 14 amino acids. Germline V gives CDR1 SGHTA, CDR2 FQGNSA. The CDR3: CASRPGTLYGGQYF. CDR3 DNA sequence: TGTGCCAGCAGACCCGGGACTTTGTACGGCGGGCAGTACTTC. The whole variable domain, filled in from reference TRBV7-2 and TRBJ2-5, reads GAGVSQSPSNKVTEKGKDVELRCDPISGHTALYWYRQSLGQGLEFLIYFQGNSAPDKSGLPSDRFSAERTGGSVSTLTIQRTQQEDSAVYLCASRPGTLYGGQYFGPGTRLLVL.

Here the CDR3 reads CASSPGQGARYNEQFF. CDR3 nucleotide sequence: TGTGCCAGCTCACCGGGACAGGGGGCGCGGTACAATGAGCAGTTCTTC. This sequence joins TRBV18 and TRBJ2-1, with 12 bases lining up with TRBD1. Per germline, CDR1 KGHSH and CDR2 LQKENI. The V segment lost 3 bases and the J segment 4 bases; nucleotides outside the gene matches: 4. This CDR3 has 16 residues.

The chain has TRBV20-1 and TRBJ2-1; D is uncertain. Per germline, CDR1 DFQATT and CDR2 SNEGSKA (reference sequence). Trimming took off 0 bases at V and 7 bases at J, with 7 bases between the two ends. The CDR3 extends over 12 amino acids. CDR3 loop: CSARDSSNEQFF. The CDR3 coding sequence is TGCAGTGCTAGAGATAGCAGTAATGAGCAGTTCTTC.